These T cell receptor beta chains were read from a single sample in a study of PD-1 blockade in classical Hodgkin lymphoma. Data came from immunoSEQ multiplex PCR; TCRdb stores just in-frame clones and leaves some out. The sample gives about 27,000 clones, about three quarters of which show up once; 2.4% is in the top ten. Sequencing was performed on CD4+ T cells from blood, taken at baseline. The receptors here all came from a human donor with classical Hodgkin lymphoma. Each CDR3 is given with its conserved first and last residue. Each record gives: D gene, V gene, CDR3 length, clone size, J gene, CDR3 DNA, CDR3 protein. D genes are given only for firm matches. Rows may omit the clone size; those that give it use once, few, many or a size class.

D: NA; V: TRBV6-5; length: 13; size: NA; J: TRBJ2-7; DNA: TGTGCCACCTTTAACCCGGGGTCCTACGAGCAGTACTTC; CDR3: CATFNPGSYEQYF
D: NA; V: TRBV5-8; length: 12; size: NA; J: TRBJ1-1; DNA: TGTGCCAGCAGCTTAGGTGGATATGAAGCTTTCTTT; CDR3: CASSLGGYEAFF
D: NA; V: TRBV2; length: 13; size: NA; J: TRBJ1-2; DNA: TGTGCCAGCAGTCCACAGAGTAACTATGGCTACACCTTC; CDR3: CASSPQSNYGYTF
D: NA; V: TRBV30; length: 15; size: NA; J: TRBJ1-2; DNA: TGTGCCTGGAGCCTAGGCGGGAGGGGGGAAAGTGGCTACACCTTC; CDR3: CAWSLGGRGESGYTF
D: TRBD1; V: TRBV19; length: 15; size: NA; J: TRBJ1-6; DNA: TGTGCCAGTAGCAGGGGGTGGAACAATAATTCACCCCTCCACTTT; CDR3: CASSRGWNNNSPLHF
D: NA; V: TRBV12-5; length: 13; size: NA; J: TRBJ2-2; DNA: TGTGCTAGTGGTTTGGAGCCCGGGGGGGAGCTGTTTTTT; CDR3: CASGLEPGGELFF
D: NA; V: TRBV7-2; length: 14; size: NA; J: TRBJ1-2; DNA: TGTGCCAGCAGCGAAGATCAGGGGACCTATGGCTACACCTTC; CDR3: CASSEDQGTYGYTF
D: NA; V: TRBV11-3; length: 13; size: once; J: TRBJ2-1; DNA: TGTGCCAGCAGCTCACAGGGTTGGGGTGAGCAGTTCTTC; CDR3: CASSSQGWGEQFF
D: NA; V: TRBV7-2; length: 14; size: NA; J: TRBJ2-7; DNA: TGTGCCAGCAGCCCTCAATCGGGGACCTACGAGCAGTACTTC; CDR3: CASSPQSGTYEQYF
D: TRBD1; V: TRBV4-3; length: 15; size: few; J: TRBJ1-5; DNA: TGCGCCAGCAGCCAAGGGGTCAGGGGGCTGCAGCCCCAGCATTTT; CDR3: CASSQGVRGLQPQHF
D: NA; V: TRBV4-3; length: 15; size: NA; J: TRBJ1-2; DNA: TGCGCCAGCAGCCAAGGGGGGTGGGGGAGGGATGGCTACACCTTC; CDR3: CASSQGGWGRDGYTF
D: NA; V: TRBV5-1; length: 14; size: few; J: TRBJ1-2; DNA: TGCGCCAGCAGCTCCCGGGGCCACGAAGAAGGCTACACCTTC; CDR3: CASSSRGHEEGYTF
D: TRBD1; V: TRBV5-3; length: 17; size: NA; J: TRBJ1-5; DNA: TGTGCCAGAAGCTTGTCAGGGGGCGGTTTAAGCAATCAGCCCCAGCATTTT; CDR3: CARSLSGGGLSNQPQHF
D: NA; V: TRBV18; length: 17; size: NA; J: TRBJ2-2; DNA: TGTGCCAGCTCACCGCGTCCAGGCCAGGCGGACACCGGGGAGCTGTTTTTT; CDR3: CASSPRPGQADTGELFF
D: NA; V: TRBV27; length: 14; size: NA; J: TRBJ1-1; DNA: TGTGCCAGCAGTTTAGAAAGGGGGGTCACTGAAGCTTTCTTT; CDR3: CASSLERGVTEAFF
D: NA; V: TRBV10-1; length: 13; size: NA; J: TRBJ2-3; DNA: TGCGCCAGCAGTGTTAATGGAGGGGATACGCAGTATTTT; CDR3: CASSVNGGDTQYF
D: TRBD1; V: TRBV6-5; length: 15; size: few; J: TRBJ2-7; DNA: TGTGCCAGCAGTTCCGGGACAGGGATCTCCTACGAGCAGTACTTC; CDR3: CASSSGTGISYEQYF
D: TRBD2; V: TRBV9; length: 15; size: NA; J: TRBJ2-5; DNA: TGTGCCAGCAGCGTAGTGGGGGGGACTCAAGAGACCCAGTACTTC; CDR3: CASSVVGGTQETQYF
D: TRBD1; V: TRBV6-5; length: 14; size: NA; J: TRBJ1-1; DNA: TGTGCCAGCAGGCCGGGACAGGTCCGCACTGAAGCTTTCTTT; CDR3: CASRPGQVRTEAFF
D: TRBD1; V: TRBV5-1; length: 14; size: few; J: TRBJ2-5; DNA: TGCGCCAGCAGCCCGGACAGGCACCAAGAGACCCAGTACTTC; CDR3: CASSPDRHQETQYF
D: NA; V: TRBV9; length: 14; size: NA; J: TRBJ2-7; DNA: TGTGCCAGCAGCGTAGTTGGTGGAGACTACGAGCAGTACTTC; CDR3: CASSVVGGDYEQYF
D: TRBD1; V: TRBV28; length: 14; size: NA; J: TRBJ1-2; DNA: TGTGCCAGCCAAATTAGGGGGCAAGACTATGGCTACACCTTC; CDR3: CASQIRGQDYGYTF
D: NA; V: TRBV7-9; length: 13; size: few; J: TRBJ1-2; DNA: TGTGCCAGCAGCACCTCGACATTCTATGGCTACACCTTC; CDR3: CASSTSTFYGYTF
D: NA; V: TRBV30; length: 13; size: once; J: TRBJ2-7; DNA: TGTGCCTGGAGTGTACGCGCCAGGGGCGAGCAGTACTTC; CDR3: CAWSVRARGEQYF
D: TRBD2; V: TRBV7-2; length: 14; size: NA; J: TRBJ2-5; DNA: TGTGCCAGCAGCTACGCGCGGGGGACGGAGACCCAGTACTTC; CDR3: CASSYARGTETQYF
D: TRBD2; V: TRBV27; length: 13; size: once; J: TRBJ2-5; DNA: TGTGCCAGCAGTCGTAGCGGGGAGGGGACCCAGTACTTC; CDR3: CASSRSGEGTQYF
D: NA; V: TRBV18; length: 13; size: NA; J: TRBJ1-1; DNA: TGTGCCAGCTCACCACAAATGAACACTGAAGCTTTCTTT; CDR3: CASSPQMNTEAFF
D: TRBD1; V: TRBV23-1; length: 17; size: NA; J: TRBJ1-2; DNA: TGCGCCAGCAGACGCCTCCGGGACAGGGGGGGAGGCTATGGCTACACCTTC; CDR3: CASRRLRDRGGGYGYTF
D: NA; V: TRBV30; length: 14; size: NA; J: TRBJ2-2; DNA: TGTGCCTGGGCGGGACTTCTGAACACCGGGGAGCTGTTTTTT; CDR3: CAWAGLLNTGELFF
D: NA; V: TRBV27; length: 16; size: NA; J: TRBJ2-3; DNA: TGTGCCAGCCAGTTTACTTACGGCCTTTCCCGGGTGGCGCAGTATTTT; CDR3: CASQFTYGLSRVAQYF
D: NA; V: TRBV19; length: 14; size: NA; J: TRBJ1-1; DNA: TGTGCCAGTACCCCCCGGAGCAGGTCCACTGAAGCTTTCTTT; CDR3: CASTPRSRSTEAFF
D: TRBD1; V: TRBV10-3; length: 16; size: NA; J: TRBJ1-2; DNA: TGTGCCATCAGACCCGCGGGACAGGGTATCGACTATGGCTACACCTTC; CDR3: CAIRPAGQGIDYGYTF
D: NA; V: TRBV7-2; length: 16; size: NA; J: TRBJ1-3; DNA: TGTGCCAGCAGCCCCAGAACGGTACTCTCTGGAAACACCATATATTTT; CDR3: CASSPRTVLSGNTIYF
D: NA; V: TRBV6-1; length: 14; size: NA; J: TRBJ1-3; DNA: TGTGCCAGCAGCTTAGGCCGCTCTGGAAACACCATGTATTTT; CDR3: CASSLGRSGNTMYF
D: NA; V: TRBV10-3; length: 13; size: NA; J: TRBJ1-5; DNA: TGTGCCGCACGACCGGGATTCGCTCAGCCCCAGCATTTT; CDR3: CAARPGFAQPQHF
D: NA; V: TRBV11-2; length: 16; size: NA; J: TRBJ1-3; DNA: TGTGCCAGCAGCTTAGGTAGAGGGCAGAGTGGAAACACCATATATTTT; CDR3: CASSLGRGQSGNTIYF
D: NA; V: TRBV19; length: 15; size: NA; J: TRBJ1-5; DNA: TGTGCCAGTAGTCTCACTGACTCTTCTTCAGCACCCCAGCATTTT; CDR3: CASSLTDSSSAPQHF
D: NA; V: TRBV27; length: 13; size: NA; J: TRBJ2-2; DNA: TGTGCCACGGGACCGCTGAACACCGGGGAGCTGTTTTTT; CDR3: CATGPLNTGELFF
D: NA; V: TRBV6-1; length: 14; size: NA; J: TRBJ1-5; DNA: TGTGCCAGCATCGAAATCGGCGTGGACCAGCCCCAGCATTTT; CDR3: CASIEIGVDQPQHF
D: TRBD1; V: TRBV7-2; length: 14; size: NA; J: TRBJ2-7; DNA: TGTGCCAGCAGCCAGGGACAGGGGTGGGACGAGCAGTACTTC; CDR3: CASSQGQGWDEQYF
D: NA; V: TRBV11-2; length: 15; size: NA; J: TRBJ2-2; DNA: TGTGCCAGCAGCTTAGTCACCTTAAACACCGGGGAGCTGTTTTTT; CDR3: CASSLVTLNTGELFF
D: TRBD2; V: TRBV7-3; length: 16; size: NA; J: TRBJ2-1; DNA: TGTGCCAGCAGCCCGCAGAGCGGGGGGGGTGACAATGAGCAGTTCTTC; CDR3: CASSPQSGGGDNEQFF
D: TRBD1; V: TRBV4-3; length: 14; size: NA; J: TRBJ2-1; DNA: TGCGCCAGCAGCCCGGGACAGGAATACAATGAGCAGTTCTTC; CDR3: CASSPGQEYNEQFF
D: NA; V: TRBV4-2; length: 16; size: NA; J: TRBJ1-2; DNA: TGTGCCAGCAGCCAAGAAGTGTCGGTCAGGGGAGGTGGCTACACCTTC; CDR3: CASSQEVSVRGGGYTF
D: TRBD2; V: TRBV10-1; length: 16; size: NA; J: TRBJ2-3; DNA: TGCGCCAGCAGTGATTATGCGGGGGTGCGCACAGATACGCAGTATTTT; CDR3: CASSDYAGVRTDTQYF
D: NA; V: TRBV27; length: 13; size: NA; J: TRBJ2-5; DNA: TGTGCCAGCAGTTCCGACAGAGTGGGGACCCAGTACTTC; CDR3: CASSSDRVGTQYF
D: NA; V: TRBV6-6; length: 14; size: NA; J: TRBJ1-3; DNA: TGTGCCAGCGTTAACGGGGGCTCCGGAAACACCATATATTTT; CDR3: CASVNGGSGNTIYF
D: TRBD1; V: TRBV6-5; length: 13; size: once; J: TRBJ1-5; DNA: TGTGCCAGCAGTAACGACAGGGCTCAGCCCCAGCATTTT; CDR3: CASSNDRAQPQHF
D: NA; V: TRBV18; length: 15; size: NA; J: TRBJ1-2; DNA: TGTGCCAGCTCACCTGCAACAGGGCAGACCTATGGCTACACCTTC; CDR3: CASSPATGQTYGYTF
D: NA; V: TRBV12-5; length: 13; size: NA; J: TRBJ2-7; DNA: TGTGCTAGTGGTTTGAGGCAGAATCCCGAGCAGTACTTC; CDR3: CASGLRQNPEQYF
D: NA; V: TRBV9; length: 13; size: NA; J: TRBJ1-5; DNA: TGTGCCAGCAGTCAAAGTTCGGGTCAGCCCCAGCATTTT; CDR3: CASSQSSGQPQHF
D: NA; V: TRBV19; length: 12; size: once; J: TRBJ1-2; DNA: TGTGCCAGTAGGGACGGCGTCTATGGCTACACCTTC; CDR3: CASRDGVYGYTF
D: NA; V: TRBV9; length: 16; size: NA; J: TRBJ2-1; DNA: TGTGCCAGCAGCGAACCTAGCGAGAGCTCCTACAATGAGCAGTTCTTC; CDR3: CASSEPSESSYNEQFF
D: TRBD1; V: TRBV29-1; length: 17; size: NA; J: TRBJ1-4; DNA: TGCAGCGCAAACGTACCGGGACAGGGTTCAACTAATGAAAAACTGTTTTTT; CDR3: CSANVPGQGSTNEKLFF
D: TRBD2; V: TRBV28; length: 15; size: NA; J: TRBJ2-2; DNA: TGTGCCAGCAGTCTAAGCGGGGGGTTTACCGGGGAGCTGTTTTTT; CDR3: CASSLSGGFTGELFF
D: TRBD1; V: TRBV7-2; length: 14; size: NA; J: TRBJ1-2; DNA: TGTGCCAGCAGCTTAGCAACAGGGGACTATGGCTACACCTTC; CDR3: CASSLATGDYGYTF
D: TRBD2; V: TRBV27; length: 17; size: NA; J: TRBJ2-1; DNA: TGTGCCAGCAGTCCCCTGGGTACGGTAGCGGGGTACGATGAGCAGTTCTTC; CDR3: CASSPLGTVAGYDEQFF
D: TRBD2; V: TRBV19; length: 15; size: NA; J: TRBJ2-3; DNA: TGTGCCAGTAGTACACCGGGACTAGAGCGGGATACGCAGTATTTT; CDR3: CASSTPGLERDTQYF
D: NA; V: TRBV11-1; length: 12; size: NA; J: TRBJ2-7; DNA: TGTGCCAGCAGCCGGGGGCCTGACGAGCAGTACTTC; CDR3: CASSRGPDEQYF
D: NA; V: TRBV27; length: 15; size: NA; J: TRBJ2-1; DNA: TGTGCCAGCAGTTCCCACCGGAGCTCCTACAATGAGCAGTTCTTC; CDR3: CASSSHRSSYNEQFF